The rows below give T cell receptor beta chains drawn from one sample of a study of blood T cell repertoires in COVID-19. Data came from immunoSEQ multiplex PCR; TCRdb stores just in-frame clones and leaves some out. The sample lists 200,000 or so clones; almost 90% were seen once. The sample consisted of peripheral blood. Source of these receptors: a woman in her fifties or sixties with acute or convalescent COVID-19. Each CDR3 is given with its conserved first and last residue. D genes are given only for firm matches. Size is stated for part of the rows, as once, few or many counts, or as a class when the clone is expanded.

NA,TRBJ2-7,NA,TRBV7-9,CASSQLAYEQYF,TGTGCCAGCAGCCAACTAGCCTACGAGCAGTACTTC
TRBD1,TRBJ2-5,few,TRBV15,CATSTGEGTQYF,TGTGCCACCAGTACAGGGGAAGGAACCCAGTACTTC
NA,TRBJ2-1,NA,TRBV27,CASSFPGQPYNEQFF,TGTGCCAGCAGTTTCCCCGGACAGCCTTACAATGAGCAGTTCTTC
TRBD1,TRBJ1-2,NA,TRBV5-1,CASSPTTGNYGYTF,TGCGCCAGCAGCCCTACGACAGGGAACTATGGCTACACCTTC
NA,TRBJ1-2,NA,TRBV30,CAWSVPPSNYGYTF,TGTGCCTGGAGTGTACCCCCCAGTAACTATGGCTACACCTTC
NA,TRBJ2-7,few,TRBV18,CASSPSGAGVSYEQYF,TGTGCCAGCTCACCAAGTGGGGCAGGGGTGTCCTACGAGCAGTACTTC
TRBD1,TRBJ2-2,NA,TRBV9,CASSTKRTGGDTGELFF,TGTGCCAGCAGCACCAAGAGGACAGGGGGCGACACCGGGGAGCTGTTTTTT
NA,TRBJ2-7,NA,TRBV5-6,CASSLAHSYEQYF,TGTGCCAGCAGCTTGGCCCACTCTTACGAGCAGTACTTC
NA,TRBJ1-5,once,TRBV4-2,CASSQDAGGNQPQHF,TGTGCCAGCAGCCAAGATGCGGGGGGTAATCAGCCCCAGCATTTT
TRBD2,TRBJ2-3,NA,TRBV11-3,CASSLEGAGITDTQYF,TGTGCCAGCAGCTTAGAAGGAGCGGGGATCACAGATACGCAGTATTTT
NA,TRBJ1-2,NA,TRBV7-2,CASRARGGYGYTF,TGTGCCAGCAGGGCCAGGGGTGGCTATGGCTACACCTTC
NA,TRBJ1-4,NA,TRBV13,CASSRTGPLNEKLFF,TGTGCCAGCAGCCGGACTGGACCTTTGAATGAAAAACTGTTTTTT
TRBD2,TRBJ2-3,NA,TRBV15,CATSSGLAGGFYTQYF,TGTGCCACCAGCAGTGGACTAGCGGGGGGCTTCTATACGCAGTATTTT
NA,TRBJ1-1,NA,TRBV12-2,CASRPNFPEGGAEAFF,TGTGCAAGTCGCCCTAACTTCCCCGAGGGTGGGGCTGAAGCTTTCTTT
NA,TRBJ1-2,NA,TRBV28,CASSLQASYGYTF,TGTGCCAGCAGTTTGCAGGCCTCCTATGGCTACACCTTC
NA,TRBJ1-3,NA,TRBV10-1,CASSEAGRGNTIYF,TGCGCCAGCAGTGAGGCAGGTCGCGGAAACACCATATATTTT
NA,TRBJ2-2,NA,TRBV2,CASSRRGSNTGELFF,TGTGCCAGCAGCCGCCGGGGGTCGAACACCGGGGAGCTGTTTTTT
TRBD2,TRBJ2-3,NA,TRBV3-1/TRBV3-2,CASSQDKRGGTDTQYF,TGTGCCAGCAGCCAAGACAAGCGGGGGGGCACAGATACGCAGTATTTT
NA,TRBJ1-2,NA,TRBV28,CASGEGRRAGYTF,TGTGCCAGCGGAGAAGGTCGGAGGGCAGGCTACACCTTC
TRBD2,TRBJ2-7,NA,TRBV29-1,CSVEDRVGGTYEQYF,TGCAGCGTTGAAGATCGGGTGGGGGGGACCTACGAGCAGTACTTC
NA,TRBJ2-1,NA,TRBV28,CASRSGTYNEQFF,TGTGCCAGCAGATCCGGGACCTACAATGAGCAGTTCTTC
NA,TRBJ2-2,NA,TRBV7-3,CASSLMAGQNTGELFF,TGTGCCAGCAGCTTAATGGCAGGGCAGAACACCGGGGAGCTGTTTTTT
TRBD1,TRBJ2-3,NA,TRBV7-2,CASSLEGTGVGDTQYF,TGTGCCAGCAGCTTAGAAGGGACAGGGGTAGGAGATACGCAGTATTTT
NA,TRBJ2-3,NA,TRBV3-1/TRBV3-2,CASSQEHHPTDTQYF,TGTGCCAGCAGCCAAGAACACCATCCCACAGATACGCAGTATTTT
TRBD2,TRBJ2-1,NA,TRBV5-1,CASRPGTSGRAYSYNEQFF,TGCGCCAGCAGACCCGGGACTAGCGGGAGGGCTTACTCCTACAATGAGCAGTTCTTC
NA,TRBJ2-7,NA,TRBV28,CAARSSYEQYF,TGTGCCGCAAGGAGCTCCTACGAGCAGTACTTC
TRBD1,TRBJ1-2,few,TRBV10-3,CAISPTGEKDYGYTF,TGTGCCATCAGCCCTACAGGGGAAAAGGACTATGGCTACACCTTC
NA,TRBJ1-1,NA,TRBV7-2,CASSLTEVTEAFF,TGTGCCAGCAGCTTAACTGAAGTAACTGAAGCTTTCTTT
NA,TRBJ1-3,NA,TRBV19,CASSPNGIGNTIYF,TGTGCCAGTAGCCCAAATGGCATAGGAAACACCATATATTTT
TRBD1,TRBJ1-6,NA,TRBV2,CASSGGTGLSPLHF,TGTGCCAGCAGTGGGGGGACAGGGCTTTCACCCCTCCACTTT
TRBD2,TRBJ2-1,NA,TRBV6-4,CASSDSGLAGADEQFF,TGTGCCAGCAGTGACTCGGGACTAGCGGGAGCCGACGAGCAGTTCTTC